The sequence of this T cell receptor beta chain was determined in a study of TIL therapy for anti-PD-1-resistant metastatic lung cancer. The libraries were made with immunoSEQ v3. The data were produced by immunoSEQ multiplex PCR, yet TCRdb's version contains in-frame clones alone and is incomplete. This table has under 60,000 clones, 70% to 90% appearing once. The time point was: pre-treatment sample, taken before nivolumab and TIL therapy. Enrollment ran from 2017 to early 2020. With 5 bases removed from V and 2 bases from J, the gap between germline ends came to 10 bases. The CDR3 loop spans 14 amino acids. Germline V gene sequence: CDR1 SSHAT, CDR2 FNYEAQ (reference sequence).

V is TRBV7-7 and J is TRBJ1-3; D gene unclear. The material sequenced was blood, taken at baseline. This TCR derives from a person aged 25 to 80 with non-small cell lung cancer. The CDR3 DNA sequence: TGTGCCAGCAGCCCCATTCAAACTGGAAACACCATATATTTT. Translation gives CASSPIQTGNTIYF. Full variable domain (outside the CDR3, taken from reference TRBV7-7 and TRBJ1-3): GAGVSQSPRYKVTKRGQDVTLRCDPISSHATLYWYQQALGQGPEFLTYFNYEAQPDKSGLPSDRFSAERPEGSISTLTIQRTEQRDSAMYRCASSPIQTGNTIYFGEGSWLTVV.